Following are 27 T cell receptor beta chains from one sample sequenced in a study of tumor-infiltrating lymphocytes in primary liver carcinoma. Total RNA and DNA came together from approximately 20-30 mg of bulk tissue without cell sorting. Starting material of approximately 500 ng total RNA yielded TCR beta cDNA via a constant-region primer. Slightly modified ARM-PCR with three nested multiplex PCR rounds yielded TCR beta libraries. It was with TRBV1-TRBV30 forward primers and a C-beta reverse primer that the first two PCR rounds were run, at about 9 cycles each. Each CDR3 protein gets one entry after TCRdb re-called the multiplex PCR reads with MiXCR. Here the sample spans some 120,000 distinct CDR3 sequences, around 64% being singletons. Material for sequencing was liver tumor tissue from sampling region 3. Subset here: tumor region T3, left-lateral pole. These receptors all come from a woman aged 60 to 75 with primary liver carcinoma and hepatitis B virus infection.

This sequence joins TRBV2 and TRBJ2-5; D gene ambiguous. This CDR3 is 13 amino acids long. The germline V and J ends were trimmed by 5 bases and 1 base, with 8 bases remaining between them. Germline V gives CDR1 SNHLY, CDR2 FYNNEI. This chain's CDR3 is CASSQRIQETQYF. The CDR3 nucleotides are TGTGCCAGCAGTCAACGAATCCAAGAGACCCAGTACTTC.

Points on this clonotype: The conserved phenylalanine or tryptophan normally closing the CDR3 is absent here, so this likely arose from a read error. The chain has TRBV11-2 and TRBJ2-5; TRBD1 is a possible D gene (6 bases). CDR1 is SGHAT and CDR2 is FQNNGV in the germline V gene. The CDR3 is 13 residues long. Trimming removed 4 bases from V and 6 bases from J, with 12 bases in between. Here the CDR3 DNA reads TGTGCCAGCAGCTATACAAGGGGGAAGACCCAGTACTCC. Translation gives CASSYTRGKTQYS.

With regard to this clonotype: This clone may be a read error of a much larger clone one base away. This chain joins TRBV10-3 and TRBJ2-2; tentatively, D is TRBD2 (5 bases). CDR3 length equals 15 residues. Germline V CDR1 and CDR2: ENHRY, SYGVKD. The CDR3 region is CAISENSAYTGEMFF. Here the CDR3 DNA reads TGTGCCATCAGTGAGAATTCGGCGTACACCGGGGAGATGTTTTTT.

This clonotype was detected a few times. A much larger clone differs from this one at a single base, so this may be a read error. The chain links TRBV4-2 to TRBJ2-4; no clear D. The CDR3 loop spans 17 amino acids. Germline assignment: CDR1 LGHNA and CDR2 YNFKEQ. The CDR3, as DNA: TGTGCCAGCGGCCAAGAGGCCGGTCTCCCCGGTAAAAACATTCAGTACTTC. Translating it yields CASGQEAGLPGKNIQYF.

There are a few counts of this clonotype. The genes are TRBV7-8 and TRBJ2-3, with 15 bases lining up with TRBD2. In germline, CDR1 is SGHVS, CDR2 FQNEAQ. The CDR3 is 16 residues long. V gave up 4 bases and J gave up 8 bases; unmatched junction bases: 7. The CDR3 sequence is CASSSPGTSGRSTQYF. CDR3 in DNA: TGTGCCAGCAGCTCCCCCGGGACTAGCGGGAGGAGTACGCAGTATTTT.

Note on this clonotype: At one boundary the junction diverges from the germline segment, which might be a read error. The V gene is TRBV12-3 or TRBV12-4, the J gene TRBJ1-2, with D maybe TRBD1 (6 bases). The CDR3 extends over 13 amino acids. The CDR3 DNA reads TGTGTCAGCAATCGCGCAGGGGCTTATGGCTACACCTTC. This encodes CVSNRAGAYGYTF.

As to this clonotype: A much larger clone differs by one base, so this may be a read error. This chain connects TRBV6-1 to TRBJ2-3; D gene unclear. The V gene's germline CDR1 is MNHNS and CDR2 SASEGT. CDR3 length: 14 amino acids. The CDR3 is CASSETSSTDTRYF. For the CDR3, the DNA is TGTGCCAGCAGTGAAACCTCGAGCACAGATACGCGGTATTTT.

As regards this clonotype: At one end, the junction sequence differs from germline, possibly due to a read error. V and J are TRBV29-1 and TRBJ1-1; 8 bases fit TRBD1. The CDR3 extends over 14 amino acids. Looked up from germline, CDR1 is SQVTM and CDR2 is ANQGSEA. CDR3: CSLADRGRGTEVFF. The CDR3 DNA sequence: TGCAGCCTGGCCGACAGGGGACGAGGGACTGAAGTTTTCTTT. Using reference TRBV29-1 and TRBJ1-1 for the parts outside the CDR3, the full variable domain is SAVISQKPSRDICQRGTSLTIQCQVDSQVTMMFWYRQQPGQSLTLIATANQGSEATYESGFVIDKFPISRPNLTFSTLTVSNMSPEDSSIYLCSLADRGRGTEVFFGQGTRLTVV.

This clonotype came up many times. J is TRBJ2-1 and V is TRBV4-2, with TRBD2 identical over 8 bases. Germline V gene sequence: CDR1 LGHNA, CDR2 YNFKEQ. This CDR3 contains 16 residues. The V gene end was trimmed by 0 bases and the J gene end by 6 bases; junction bases not matched to a gene: 7. The CDR3 sequence: CASSQESGGPTNEQFF. The CDR3 region has the DNA TGTGCCAGCAGCCAAGAGTCGGGAGGGCCAACCAATGAGCAGTTCTTC.

On this clonotype: Given a much more abundant clone one base away, this may be a read error. The chain is built from TRBV20-1 and TRBJ2-7; D call uncertain. Germline V CDR1 and CDR2: DFQATT, SNEGSKA (reference sequence). V was clipped by 4 bases and J by 0 bases, with 16 bases between them. The CDR3 has 15 amino acids. The chain's CDR3 is CSATDPVHDSYEQYF. In DNA form, the CDR3 reads TGCAGTGCTACCGATCCTGTACACGACTCCTACGAGCAGTACTTC.

This clonotype has just a few counts. The chain links TRBV7-8 to TRBJ1-6; 8 nucleotides line up with TRBD1. Germline CDR1 is SGHVS and CDR2 is FQNEAQ. After removal of 5 bases from V and 0 bases from J, the junction contained 3 bases not matched to a gene. The CDR3 length is 16 residues. For the CDR3, the DNA is TGTGCCAGCAGCCGGGACAGGAGCTCCTATAATTCACCCCTCCACTTT. It translates to CASSRDRSSYNSPLHF.

In the case of this clonotype: A much bigger clone sits one base away, suggesting this may be a read error. The chain is built from TRBV29-1 and TRBJ1-1; 8 bases align to TRBD1. This CDR3 region has 12 residues. From germline, CDR1 is SQVTM and CDR2 ANQGSEA. This chain's CDR3 is CSVTPGQGRAIF. The CDR3 nucleotides are TGCAGCGTTACCCCTGGACAGGGACGAGCTATCTTT.

Remarks on this clonotype: A much larger clone differs by one base, so this may be a read error. The chain combines TRBV28 with TRBJ2-1; 8 positions agree with TRBD2. The V gene end was trimmed by 4 bases and the J gene end by 6 bases; junction bases not matched to a gene: 11. The CDR3 is 16 amino acids. Germline V CDR1 and CDR2: MDHEN, SYDVKM. The DNA for the CDR3 is TGTGCCAGCAGTTCGACTTCGGGACTAGTGAGCAATGAGCAGTTCTTC. Translating it yields CASSSTSGLVSNEQFF.

As regards this clonotype: A junction end diverges from the germline sequence, so it may reflect a read error. The chain has TRBV11-2 and TRBJ2-2; 14 bases are a match to TRBD2. CDR1 and CDR2 (germline): SGHAT, FQNNGV. The CDR3 spans 18 residues. In DNA form, the CDR3 reads TGTGCCAACAGCTTAAGGGTGGGGACTAGCGGGGGCCCCGGGGAGCTGTTTTTT. Translating gives CANSLRVGTSGGPGELFF.

This clonotype was detected many times. The V and J genes are TRBV30 and TRBJ1-1; perhaps TRBD1 as D (5 bases). The ends were cut back, 2 bases at V and 1 base at J, with 23 bases in the middle. The germline V gene encodes CDR1 GTSNPN and CDR2 SVGIG (reference sequence). The CDR3 is made up of 18 amino acids. The CDR3 here is CAWSPNRDAATWNTEAFF. The CDR3, as DNA: TGTGCCTGGAGTCCCAACCGGGACGCCGCCACGTGGAACACTGAAGCTTTCTTT.

There are many counts of this clonotype. The V gene is TRBV29-1, the J gene TRBJ2-7, with D unresolved. Germline V gives CDR1 SQVTM, CDR2 ANQGSEA. CDR3 length: 11 residues. V was cut by 1 base and J by 0 bases, with 1 base left in between. DNA of the CDR3: TGCAGCGTTGAAGTCTCCTACGAGCAGTACTTC. Residues: CSVEVSYEQYF.

This clonotype appeared many times. The chain is built from TRBV12-3 or TRBV12-4 and TRBJ1-5; D is uncertain. V was cut by 5 bases and J by 7 bases, with 9 bases left in between. The CDR3 has 12 residues. Here the CDR3 reads CASSPGVQPQHF. CDR3 DNA: TGTGCCAGCAGTCCTGGGGTCCAGCCCCAGCATTTT.

Here the CDR3 reads CASSQPTGTDTQYF. The DNA for the CDR3 is TGTGCCAGCAGTCAACCGACAGGCACAGATACGCAGTATTTT. This chain links TRBV11-3 with TRBJ2-3; possibly TRBD1 for D (5 bases). CDR1 and CDR2 (germline): SGHNT, YENEEA. V shed 6 bases and J shed 1 base, with 11 bases lying between them. There are 14 residues in the CDR3.

This clonotype was seen at least ten times. The chain joins TRBV6-6 to TRBJ2-1, with a tentative D call TRBD2 (5 bases). V lost 2 bases to trimming and J lost 7 bases, with 21 bases between them. Germline assignment: CDR1 MNHNY and CDR2 SVGAGI (reference sequence). The CDR3 spans 17 residues. The CDR3 spells CASSYLRGHPPGNEQFF. CDR3 in DNA: TGTGCCAGCAGTTACCTCCGAGGGCATCCCCCGGGTAATGAGCAGTTCTTC.

In its sample, this clonotype was seen many times. The chain employs TRBV6-1 and TRBJ2-1; tentative D call: TRBD2 (5 bases). Germline V CDR1 and CDR2: MNHNS, SASEGT. V was shortened by 6 bases and J by 1 base, with 10 bases between the two germline ends. CDR3 size: 14 residues. In DNA form, the CDR3 reads TGTGCCAGCAGAGCCGGCGGGTCCTACAATGAGCAGTTCTTC. It is translated as CASRAGGSYNEQFF.

Ten or more counts support this clonotype. This chain joins TRBV14 and TRBJ2-7, with 11 bases lining up with TRBD1. CDR1 is SGHDN and CDR2 is FVKESK in the germline V gene. The junction had 14 bases not matched to a gene; V was cut back by 4 bases and J by 12 bases. The CDR3 consists of 15 residues. CDR3 bases: TGTGCCAGCAGCCGAGCCGGGACAGGGGGTTTCTCTCTGTACTTC. Translated, it gives CASSRAGTGGFSLYF.

On this clonotype: A read error may be the cause here, since a much bigger clone is one base away. The chain couples TRBV5-5 to TRBJ1-5; D gene uncertain. The germline V gene encodes CDR1 SGHKS and CDR2 YYEKEE (reference sequence). The CDR3 sequence is 15 residues long. V was shortened by 3 bases and J by 3 bases, with 13 bases between the two germline ends. The CDR3 is CASSSLDATNQPQHF. As DNA, the CDR3 is TGTGCCAGCAGCTCGTTGGACGCAACCAATCAGCCCCAGCATTTT.

Points on this clonotype: A much larger clone lies one base from this, so it may be a read error. The rearrangement links TRBV7-9 to TRBJ1-1, with D unclear. Per the germline V gene, CDR1 is SEHNR and CDR2 is FQNEAQ (reference sequence). The ends were cut back, 5 bases at V and 7 bases at J, with 14 bases in the middle. The CDR3 length is 13 residues. The CDR3 DNA reads as TGTGCCAGCAGCCCCAATTTGAGAGATGAAGCTTTCTTT. Translated, it gives CASSPNLRDEAFF.

Comments on this clonotype: A much larger clone lies one base from this, so it may be a read error. The rearrangement links TRBV5-4 to TRBJ1-2; tentatively, D is TRBD1 (6 bases). Germline V gene sequence: CDR1 SGHNT, CDR2 YYREEE (reference sequence). This CDR3 contains 15 residues. CDR3 protein: CASSMGAGLNYDYTF. The CDR3 nucleotides read TGTGCCAGCAGCATGGGGGCGGGACTTAACTATGACTACACCTTC. The whole variable domain, filled in from reference TRBV5-4 and TRBJ1-2, reads ETGVTQSPTHLIKTRGQQVTLRCSSQSGHNTVSWYQQALGQGPQFIFQYYREEENGRGNFPPRFSGLQFPNYSSELNVNALELDDSALYLCASSMGAGLNYDYTFGSGTRLTVV.

Note on this clonotype: An end of the junction differs from the germline gene, which may be a read error. This rearrangement joins TRBV11-3 to TRBJ2-2; D may be TRBD1 or TRBD2 (6 bases each). Germline-derived CDR1 and CDR2 are SGHNT and YENEEA. The CDR3 loop spans 16 amino acids. The CDR3 nucleotides read TGTGCCAGTAGCTTAGGAGGTGCAGGGGACACCGGGGGGCTGTTTTTT. Translation gives CASSLGGAGDTGGLFF.

This clonotype was observed a handful of times. This is likely a read error, given that the CDR3 carries no conserved phenylalanine or tryptophan at its end. This chain joins TRBV11-1 and TRBJ2-3; 10 positions agree with TRBD2. Trimming took 0 bases from V and 1 from J; bases not matched to a gene: 7. The CDR3 is 18 residues long. Germline lookup yields CDR1 SGHAT and CDR2 FQDESV (reference sequence). The CDR3 DNA follows: TGTGCCAGCAGCTTAGCGTTAGCGGGGGGACCTGGCACAGATACGCAGTATCTT. Translation gives CASSLALAGGPGTDTQYL.

About this clonotype itself: Mismatch with germline at one junction end may stem from a read error. This chain's CDR3 is CASNRGTGGNTMYF. CDR3 sequence (DNA): TGTGCCAGCAACCGGGGGACAGGAGGAAACACCATGTATTTT. V gene TRBV11-2 combines with J gene TRBJ1-3; 8 bases map to TRBD1. The CDR3 spans 14 residues. CDR1 and CDR2 (germline): SGHAT, FQNNGV.